Below, 18 T cell receptor beta chains from the same sample are listed, as sequenced in a study of human T cells and chemical hapten exposure. TCRdb independently ran MiXCR on the RACE reads; one entry per CDR3 protein. The table has some 80,000 distinct CDR3 sequences, 9.5% to 13% seen once. As for time point: patch test 2, 6 weeks after DPC sensitization. Treatment noted: therapeutic diphenylcyclopropenone sensitization with weekly scalp DPC. The sequenced sample was whole blood, obtained in connection with sensitization to the hapten diphenylcyclopropenone (DPC). These receptors originate from a woman aged 25-40 years with alopecia areata. Some clones in this sample may be carry-over from other donors' samples.

This clonotype came up many times. The rearrangement links TRBV20-1 to TRBJ2-1; tentatively, D is TRBD1 or TRBD2 (5 bases each). There are 14 residues in the CDR3. With 5 bases removed from V and 9 bases from J, the gap between germline ends came to 20 bases. From germline, CDR1 is DFQATT and CDR2 SNEGSKA (reference sequence). In DNA, the CDR3 is TGCAGTGCTGACCTCGACGTAGGGGCGGGTGAGCAGTTCTTC. Translated, it gives CSADLDVGAGEQFF.

The rearrangement links TRBV28 to TRBJ1-6; TRBD1 agrees at 7 bases. The CDR3 has 17 amino acids. After removal of 6 bases from V and 0 bases from J, the junction contained 8 bases not matched to a gene. CDR1 MDHEN and CDR2 SYDVKM come from the germline V gene. The CDR3 protein is CASRTQGGSSYNSPLHF. The CDR3 DNA sequence: TGTGCCAGCAGAACTCAGGGGGGGAGCTCCTATAATTCACCCCTCCACTTT.

This clonotype showed up just a few times. The V and J genes are TRBV30 and TRBJ2-7; D is ambiguous. The CDR3 loop spans 14 amino acids. V was cut by 3 bases and J by 5 bases, with 17 bases left in between. Germline lookup yields CDR1 GTSNPN and CDR2 SVGIG (reference sequence). The CDR3 region has the DNA TGTGCCTGGAGCCGTTATGGGTCACGGAACGAGCAGTACTTC. It is translated as CAWSRYGSRNEQYF.

This clonotype was detected many times. The chain's CDR3 is CASSFGRPRTDTQYF. CDR3 sequence (DNA): TGCGCCAGCAGCTTCGGGCGTCCCCGCACAGATACGCAGTATTTT. The V and J genes are TRBV5-1 and TRBJ2-3; the D is unclear. V was cut by 2 bases and J by 1 base, with 11 bases left in between. The CDR3 runs 15 residues. Germline V gene sequence: CDR1 SGHRS, CDR2 YFSETQ.

This clonotype was picked up many times. The chain has TRBV29-1 and TRBJ1-1; maybe TRBD1 (5 bases). In germline, CDR1 is SQVTM, CDR2 ANQGSEA. V lost 6 bases to trimming and J lost 5 bases, with 16 bases between them. The CDR3 has 13 residues. CDR3 loop: CSVIGRGRTEAFF. CDR3 sequence (DNA): TGCAGCGTGATAGGTAGGGGAAGGACTGAAGCTTTCTTT. Supplemented by reference TRBV29-1 and TRBJ1-1, the full variable domain reads SAVISQKPSRDICQRGTSLTIQCQVDSQVTMMFWYRQQPGQSLTLIATANQGSEATYESGFVIDKFPISRPNLTFSTLTVSNMSPEDSSIYLCSVIGRGRTEAFFGQGTRLTVV.

This clonotype occurred many times. V and J are TRBV29-1 and TRBJ1-4; D is undetermined. The germline V gene has CDR1 SQVTM and CDR2 ANQGSEA. V was clipped by 3 bases and J by 6 bases, with 11 bases between them. There are 13 residues in the CDR3. The CDR3 loop reads CSVEKVVDEKLFF. CDR3 DNA: TGCAGCGTTGAGAAGGTAGTCGATGAAAAACTGTTTTTT.

This clonotype was picked up many times. The CDR3 loop reads CASSQDSLAGYNEQFF. The DNA of the CDR3 is TGTGCCAGCAGCCAAGACAGCCTAGCGGGTTACAATGAGCAGTTCTTC. V and J are TRBV3-1 and TRBJ2-1; 8 nucleotides match TRBD2. The CDR3 totals 16 residues. After removal of 0 bases from V and 4 bases from J, the junction contained 5 bases not matched to a gene. The V gene's germline CDR1 is LGHDT and CDR2 YNNKEL (reference sequence).

This clonotype was observed at least ten times. This chain connects TRBV20-1 to TRBJ1-6; a weak D match, TRBD1 (5 bases). Germline-derived CDR1 and CDR2 are DFQATT and SNEGSKA (reference sequence). The CDR3 has 13 amino acids. Trimming stripped 1 base from V and 7 bases from J, with 8 bases between. The CDR3 DNA reads TGCAGTGCTAGAGTAGGGGAAAATTCACCCCTCCACTTT. Translating gives CSARVGENSPLHF.

This clonotype has ten or more counts. The CDR3 sequence is CASSQEAFYTDTQYF. Written as DNA, the CDR3 is TGCGCCAGCAGCCAAGAAGCCTTCTACACAGATACGCAGTATTTT. The chain carries TRBV4-3 and TRBJ2-3; D is unresolved. CDR1 is LGHNA, CDR2 YSLEER, per germline. The V gene lost 0 bases and the J gene lost 2 bases, with 9 bases spanning the gap. The CDR3 contains 15 residues.

A note on this clonotype: At one end the junction does not follow the germline gene, possibly because of a read error. V is TRBV28 and J is TRBJ1-3, with D perhaps TRBD1 (5 bases). This CDR3 comprises 11 residues. Per the germline V gene, CDR1 is MDHEN and CDR2 is SYDVKM. CDR3: CASTLGRAKDF. The DNA of the CDR3 is TGTGCCAGCACCCTCGGCAGGGCTAAAGATTTT.

This clonotype has just a few counts. The rearrangement uses TRBV3-1 and TRBJ2-7, with D perhaps TRBD2 (6 bases). Germline CDR1 reads LGHDT; CDR2 reads YNNKEL (reference sequence). Trimming shortened V by 8 bases and J by 9 bases, and 17 bases separated the two germline ends. CDR3 length equals 12 residues. This CDR3 is CASGLGDSSQYF. Written as DNA, the CDR3 is TGTGCCAGCGGCCTAGGGGACTCTTCGCAGTACTTC.

The table lists this clonotype with many counts. The V call is TRBV20-1, the J call TRBJ2-1; 13 bases are a match to TRBD2. V lost 6 bases, J lost 6 bases, and 5 bases stayed unmatched. This CDR3 spans 14 amino acids. Looked up from germline, CDR1 is DFQATT and CDR2 is SNEGSKA (reference sequence). CDR3 coding DNA: TGCAGTGCAGCCGGGACTAGCGGGATCAATGAGCAGTTCTTC. Protein: CSAAGTSGINEQFF.

The gene calls are TRBV7-9 and TRBJ2-1; 7 positions agree with TRBD2. This CDR3 has 15 amino acids. V lost 4 bases, J lost 4 bases, and 7 bases stayed unmatched. In germline, CDR1 is SEHNR, CDR2 FQNEAQ (reference sequence). The DNA for the CDR3 is TGTGCCAGCAGCTCGCGCGGGGGTGGTTACAATGAGCAGTTCTTC. Its translation is CASSSRGGGYNEQFF. Variable domain in full (rest from reference TRBV7-9 and TRBJ2-1): DTGVSQNPRHKITKRGQNVTFRCDPISEHNRLYWYRQTLGQGPEFLTYFQNEAQLEKSRLLSDRFSAERPKGSFSTLEIQRTEQGDSAMYLCASSSRGGGYNEQFFGPGTRLTVL.

This chain uses TRBV19 with TRBJ1-5; perhaps TRBD1 as D (6 bases). The CDR3 runs to 16 residues. The germline gives CDR1 LNHDA, CDR2 SQIVND (reference sequence). V was trimmed by 8 bases and J by 1 base, leaving 18 bases between them. This chain's CDR3 is CASQTEGVTSNQPQHF. In DNA form, the CDR3 reads TGTGCCAGTCAAACGGAGGGGGTTACAAGCAATCAGCCCCAGCATTTT.

V and J are TRBV6-1 and TRBJ2-1; 10 bases are a match to TRBD2. This CDR3 has 18 residues. With V trimmed by 1 base and J by 2 bases, 8 bases remained unmatched. The V gene's germline CDR1 is MNHNS and CDR2 SASEGT. CDR3 loop: CASSEGTRLAGAYNEQFF. The CDR3, as DNA: TGTGCCAGCAGTGAAGGAACTCGCCTAGCGGGAGCCTACAATGAGCAGTTCTTC.

There are many counts of this clonotype. This rearrangement joins TRBV28 to TRBJ1-4; a possible D gene is TRBD1 (6 bases). The germline V gene has CDR1 MDHEN and CDR2 SYDVKM. The CDR3 length is 14 residues. V lost 11 bases and J lost 7, with 20 bases in between. The CDR3 sequence: CACSAGQSSEKLFF. The CDR3, as DNA: TGTGCCTGCTCAGCAGGACAGAGTTCTGAAAAACTGTTTTTT.

This clonotype was recorded at least ten times. V usage is TRBV29-1 and J usage is TRBJ2-1, with 7 bases fitting TRBD2. Germline V gene data show CDR1 as SQVTM and CDR2 as ANQGSEA. The ends lost 3 bases at V and 6 bases at J; junction bases unmatched: 11. This CDR3 is built from 15 residues. The CDR3 reads CSVEGGSLPLNEQFF. The CDR3 DNA reads as TGCAGCGTTGAGGGGGGGTCCCTACCGCTCAATGAGCAGTTCTTC.

The sample holds a few counts of this clonotype. This chain links TRBV28 with TRBJ2-3, with 7 bases lining up with TRBD1. From germline, CDR1 is MDHEN and CDR2 SYDVKM. This CDR3 has 14 residues. The ends lost 6 bases at V and 2 bases at J; junction bases unmatched: 5. CDR3 sequence reads: CASSPGQNTDTQYF. Written as DNA, the CDR3 is TGTGCCAGCAGCCCGGGACAGAACACAGATACGCAGTATTTT.